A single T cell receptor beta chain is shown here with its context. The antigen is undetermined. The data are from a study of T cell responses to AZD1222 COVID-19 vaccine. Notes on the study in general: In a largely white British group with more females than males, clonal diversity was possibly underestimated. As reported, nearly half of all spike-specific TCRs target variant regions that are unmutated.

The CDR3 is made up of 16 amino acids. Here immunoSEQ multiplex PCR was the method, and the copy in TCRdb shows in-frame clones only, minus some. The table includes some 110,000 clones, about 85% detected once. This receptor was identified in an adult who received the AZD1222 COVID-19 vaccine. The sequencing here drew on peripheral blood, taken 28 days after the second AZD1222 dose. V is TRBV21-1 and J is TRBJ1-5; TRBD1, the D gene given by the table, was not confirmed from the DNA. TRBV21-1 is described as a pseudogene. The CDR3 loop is CASARGGRVQGQPQHF. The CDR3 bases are TGTGCCAGCGCTCGAGGGGGCAGGGTACAGGGTCAGCCCCAGCATTTT.